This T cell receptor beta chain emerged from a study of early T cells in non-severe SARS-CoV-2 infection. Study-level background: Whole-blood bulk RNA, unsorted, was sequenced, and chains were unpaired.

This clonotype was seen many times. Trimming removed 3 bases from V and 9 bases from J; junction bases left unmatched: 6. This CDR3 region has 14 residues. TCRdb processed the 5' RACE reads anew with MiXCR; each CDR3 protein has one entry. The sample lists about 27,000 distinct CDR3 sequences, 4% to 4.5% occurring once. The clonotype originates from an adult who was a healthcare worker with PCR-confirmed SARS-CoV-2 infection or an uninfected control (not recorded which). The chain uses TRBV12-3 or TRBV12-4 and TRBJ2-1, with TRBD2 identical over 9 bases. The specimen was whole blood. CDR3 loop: CASSFGGRAGEQFF. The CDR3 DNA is TGTGCCAGCAGTTTCGGCGGGAGGGCCGGTGAGCAGTTCTTC.